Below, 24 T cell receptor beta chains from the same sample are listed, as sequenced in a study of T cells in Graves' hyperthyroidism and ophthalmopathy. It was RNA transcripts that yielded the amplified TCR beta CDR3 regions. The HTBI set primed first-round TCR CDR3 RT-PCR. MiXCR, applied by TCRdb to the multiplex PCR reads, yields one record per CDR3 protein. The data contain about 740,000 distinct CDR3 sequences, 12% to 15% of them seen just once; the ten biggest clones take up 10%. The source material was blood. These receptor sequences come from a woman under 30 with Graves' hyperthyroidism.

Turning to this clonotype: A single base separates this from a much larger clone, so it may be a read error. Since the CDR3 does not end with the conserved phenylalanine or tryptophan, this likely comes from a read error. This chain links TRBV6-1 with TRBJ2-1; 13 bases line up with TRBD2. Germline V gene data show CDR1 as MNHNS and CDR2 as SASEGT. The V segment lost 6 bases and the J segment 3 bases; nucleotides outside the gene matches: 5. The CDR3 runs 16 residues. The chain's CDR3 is CASRQGLAGLYNEQFL. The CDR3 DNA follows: TGTGCCAGCAGACAGGGACTAGCGGGACTCTACAATGAGCAGTTCCTC.

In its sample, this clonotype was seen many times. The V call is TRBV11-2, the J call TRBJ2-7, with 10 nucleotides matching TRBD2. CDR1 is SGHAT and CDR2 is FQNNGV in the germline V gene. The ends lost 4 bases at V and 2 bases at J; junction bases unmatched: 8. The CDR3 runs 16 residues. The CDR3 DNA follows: TGTGCCAGCAGCTCCTGGGCTAGCGGGAGTCCCTACGAGCAGTACTTC. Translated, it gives CASSSWASGSPYEQYF.

CDR3: CASSQAFGQGLSSYEQYF. The CDR3 DNA reads as TGCGCCAGCAGCCAAGCTTTCGGACAGGGGCTGAGCTCCTACGAGCAGTACTTC. The chain recombines TRBV5-1 with TRBJ2-7; 9 nucleotides align to TRBD1. After removal of 4 bases from V and 0 bases from J, the junction contained 14 bases not matched to a gene. CDR3 length equals 18 residues. The germline CDR1 and CDR2 sequences are SGHRS and YFSETQ.

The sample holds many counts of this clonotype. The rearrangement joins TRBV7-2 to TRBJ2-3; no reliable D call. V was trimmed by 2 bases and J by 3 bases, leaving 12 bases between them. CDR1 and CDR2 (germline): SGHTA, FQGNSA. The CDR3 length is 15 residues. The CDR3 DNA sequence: TGTGCCAGCAGCTTATCTCCCAGGTGGACAGATACGCAGTATTTT. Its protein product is CASSLSPRWTDTQYF.

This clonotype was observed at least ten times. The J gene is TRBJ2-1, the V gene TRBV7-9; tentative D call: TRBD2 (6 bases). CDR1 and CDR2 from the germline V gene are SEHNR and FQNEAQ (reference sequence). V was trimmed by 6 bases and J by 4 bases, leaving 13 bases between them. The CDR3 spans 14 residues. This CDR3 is CASSSPGGYNEQFF. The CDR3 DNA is TGTGCCAGCAGTTCCCCCGGGGGATACAATGAGCAGTTCTTC.

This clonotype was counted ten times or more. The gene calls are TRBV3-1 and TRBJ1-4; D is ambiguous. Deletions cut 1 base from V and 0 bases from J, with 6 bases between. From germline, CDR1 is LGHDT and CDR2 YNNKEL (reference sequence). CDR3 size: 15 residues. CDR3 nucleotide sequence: TGTGCCAGCAGCCAAGGGGTGGCAACTAATGAAAAACTGTTTTTT. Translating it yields CASSQGVATNEKLFF.

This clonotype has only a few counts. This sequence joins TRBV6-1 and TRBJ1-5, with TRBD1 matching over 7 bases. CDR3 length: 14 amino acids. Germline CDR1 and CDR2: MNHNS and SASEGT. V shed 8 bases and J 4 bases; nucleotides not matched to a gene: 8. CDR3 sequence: CASLQGFRNQPQHF. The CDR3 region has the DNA TGTGCCAGCTTACAGGGGTTTAGGAATCAGCCCCAGCATTTT.

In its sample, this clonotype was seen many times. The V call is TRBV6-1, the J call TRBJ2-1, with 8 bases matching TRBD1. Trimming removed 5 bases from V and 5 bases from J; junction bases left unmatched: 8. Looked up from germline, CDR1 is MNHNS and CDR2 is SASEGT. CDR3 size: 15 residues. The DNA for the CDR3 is TGTGCCAGCAGTCGGGACAGGTCGCCGAACAATGAGCAGTTCTTC. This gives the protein CASSRDRSPNNEQFF.

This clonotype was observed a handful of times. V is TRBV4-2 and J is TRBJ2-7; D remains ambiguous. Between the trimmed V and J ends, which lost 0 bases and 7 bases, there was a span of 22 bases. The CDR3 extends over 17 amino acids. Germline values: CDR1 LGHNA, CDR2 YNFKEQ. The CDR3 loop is CASSQDLFTLSLAEQYF. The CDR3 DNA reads TGTGCCAGCAGCCAAGATCTTTTTACCCTTAGCTTGGCGGAGCAGTACTTC.

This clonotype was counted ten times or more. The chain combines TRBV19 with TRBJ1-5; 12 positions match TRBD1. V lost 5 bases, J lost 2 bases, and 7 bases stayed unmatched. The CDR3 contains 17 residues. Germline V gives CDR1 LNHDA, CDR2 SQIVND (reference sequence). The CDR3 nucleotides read TGTGCCAGTAGTCGGGACAGGGGGCTGACGGGCAATCAGCCCCAGCATTTT. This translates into CASSRDRGLTGNQPQHF.

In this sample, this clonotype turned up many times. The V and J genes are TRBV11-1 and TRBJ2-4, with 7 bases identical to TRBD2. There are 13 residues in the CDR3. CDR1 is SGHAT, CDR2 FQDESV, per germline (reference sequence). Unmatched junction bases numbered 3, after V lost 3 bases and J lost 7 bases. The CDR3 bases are TGTGCCAGCAGCTTGGAAGCGGGGAACATTCAGTACTTC. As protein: CASSLEAGNIQYF.

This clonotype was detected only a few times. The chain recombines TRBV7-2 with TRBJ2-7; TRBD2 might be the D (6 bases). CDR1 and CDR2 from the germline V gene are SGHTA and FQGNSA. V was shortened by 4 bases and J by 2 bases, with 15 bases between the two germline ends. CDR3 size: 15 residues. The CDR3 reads CASSSQPGGTYEQYF. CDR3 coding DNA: TGTGCCAGCAGCTCACAGCCCGGGGGAACCTACGAGCAGTACTTC.

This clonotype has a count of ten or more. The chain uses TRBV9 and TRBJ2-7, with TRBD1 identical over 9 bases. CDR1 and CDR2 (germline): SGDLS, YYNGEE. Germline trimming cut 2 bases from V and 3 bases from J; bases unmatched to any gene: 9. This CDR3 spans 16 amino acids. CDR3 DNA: TGTGCCAGCAGCGTCGACGGAAGGACAGGGGTCTACGAGCAGTACTTC. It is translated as CASSVDGRTGVYEQYF.

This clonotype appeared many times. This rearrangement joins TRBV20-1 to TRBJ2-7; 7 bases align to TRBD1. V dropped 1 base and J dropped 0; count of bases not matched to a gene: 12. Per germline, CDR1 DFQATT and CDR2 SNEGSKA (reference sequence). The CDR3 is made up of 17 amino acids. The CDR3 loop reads CSARAGVDRASSYEQYF. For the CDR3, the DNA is TGCAGTGCTAGAGCAGGTGTCGACAGGGCGAGCTCCTACGAGCAGTACTTC.

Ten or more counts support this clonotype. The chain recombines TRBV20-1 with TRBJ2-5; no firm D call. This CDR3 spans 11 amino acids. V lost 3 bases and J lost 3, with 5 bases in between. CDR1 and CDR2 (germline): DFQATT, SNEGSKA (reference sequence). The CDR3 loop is CSASVKETQYF. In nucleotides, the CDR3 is TGCAGTGCTAGCGTTAAAGAGACCCAGTACTTC.

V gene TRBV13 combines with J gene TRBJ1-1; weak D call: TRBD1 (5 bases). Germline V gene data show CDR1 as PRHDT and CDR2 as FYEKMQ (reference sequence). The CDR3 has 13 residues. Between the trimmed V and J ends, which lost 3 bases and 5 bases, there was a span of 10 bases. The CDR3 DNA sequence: TGTGCCAGCAGCTTTCAGACAGTGACTGAAGCTTTCTTT. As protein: CASSFQTVTEAFF.

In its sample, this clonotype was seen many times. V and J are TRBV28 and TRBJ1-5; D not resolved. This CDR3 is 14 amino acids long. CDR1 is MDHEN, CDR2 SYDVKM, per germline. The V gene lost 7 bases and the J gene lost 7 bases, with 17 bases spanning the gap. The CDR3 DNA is TGTGCCAGCAAAGAATTTAGGGCGAACCAGCCCCAGCATTTT. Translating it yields CASKEFRANQPQHF.

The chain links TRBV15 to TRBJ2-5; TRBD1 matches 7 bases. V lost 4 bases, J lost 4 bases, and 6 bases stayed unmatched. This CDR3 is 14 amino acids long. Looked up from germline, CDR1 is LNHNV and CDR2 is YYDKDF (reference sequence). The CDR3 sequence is CATSTGGPAETQYF. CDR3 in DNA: TGTGCCACCAGCACAGGGGGACCAGCAGAGACCCAGTACTTC.

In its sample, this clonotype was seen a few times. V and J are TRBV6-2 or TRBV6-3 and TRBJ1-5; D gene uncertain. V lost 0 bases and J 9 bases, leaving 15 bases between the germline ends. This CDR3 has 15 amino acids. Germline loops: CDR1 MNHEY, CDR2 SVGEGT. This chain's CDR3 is CASSYSIQESRPQHF. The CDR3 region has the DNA TGTGCCAGCAGTTACTCGATCCAGGAAAGCCGGCCCCAGCATTTT.

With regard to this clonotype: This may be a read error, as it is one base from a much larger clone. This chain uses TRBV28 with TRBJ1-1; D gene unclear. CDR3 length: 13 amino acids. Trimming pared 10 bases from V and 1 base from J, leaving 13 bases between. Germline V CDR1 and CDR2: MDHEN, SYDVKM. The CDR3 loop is CANTPGENTEAFF. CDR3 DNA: TGTGCCAACACACCCGGTGAGAACACTGAAGCTTTCTTT.

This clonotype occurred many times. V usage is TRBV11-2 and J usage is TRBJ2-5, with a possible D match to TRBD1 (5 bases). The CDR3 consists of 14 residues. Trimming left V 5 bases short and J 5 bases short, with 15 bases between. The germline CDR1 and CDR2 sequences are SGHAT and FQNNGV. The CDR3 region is CASSRVQGRETQYF. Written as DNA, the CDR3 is TGTGCCAGCAGCCGCGTGCAGGGCCGGGAGACCCAGTACTTC.

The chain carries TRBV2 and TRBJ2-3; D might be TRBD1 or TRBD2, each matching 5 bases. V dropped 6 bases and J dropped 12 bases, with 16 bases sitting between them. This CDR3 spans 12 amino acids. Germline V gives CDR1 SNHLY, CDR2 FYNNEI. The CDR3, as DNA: TGTGCCAGCAGCGCCCGGGACGACGCACAGTATTTT. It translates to CASSARDDAQYF.

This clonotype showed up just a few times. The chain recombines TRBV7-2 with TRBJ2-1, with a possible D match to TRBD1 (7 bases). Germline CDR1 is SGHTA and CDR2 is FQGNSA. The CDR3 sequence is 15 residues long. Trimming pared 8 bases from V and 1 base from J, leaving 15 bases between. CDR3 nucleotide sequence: TGTGCCAGCCGAAAGGGGGCGGGATCCTACAATGAGCAGTTCTTC. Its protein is CASRKGAGSYNEQFF.

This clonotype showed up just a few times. CDR3 nucleotides: TGCAGCGTTGATACGGTGCAGGGGGTCGGAGCTTTCTTT. Protein: CSVDTVQGVGAFF. The chain is built from TRBV29-1 and TRBJ1-1; TRBD1 matches at 7 bases. From germline, CDR1 is SQVTM and CDR2 ANQGSEA. J was trimmed by 10 bases and V by 3 bases; bases with no gene match: 11. CDR3 length equals 13 residues. Filled out from reference TRBV29-1 and TRBJ1-1, the complete variable domain reads SAVISQKPSRDICQRGTSLTIQCQVDSQVTMMFWYRQQPGQSLTLIATANQGSEATYESGFVIDKFPISRPNLTFSTLTVSNMSPEDSSIYLCSVDTVQGVGAFFGQGTRLTVV.